Sequencing of this TCR beta chain was carried out in a study of OX40 agonist ivuxolimab in advanced cancers. Study-wide points: In a subset of nonresponders, normalized T-cell clonal expansion was also low. Expanded clones tended on average to be more numerous among CD8+ T cells than CD4+.

The V end was cut by 0 bases, the J end by 7 bases, with 13 bases between. Germline V gene data show CDR1 as SGHKS and CDR2 as YYEKEE (reference sequence). CDR3 length: 14 amino acids. The data were produced by immunoSEQ multiplex PCR, yet TCRdb's version contains in-frame clones alone and is incomplete. The table shows about 45,000 clones, with roughly nine tenths occurring only once. Researchers took blood at baseline, on cycle 4 day 1, and on cycle 7 day 1. About this clone: Its antigen remains unknown.

This chain links TRBV5-5 with TRBJ1-2; D gene uncertain. The sequence was obtained from an adult with an advanced solid tumor such as melanoma, head and neck, liver or kidney cancer. This specimen was CD4+ or CD8+ T cells sorted from blood, taken in a trial of the OX40 agonist ivuxolimab. CDR3 protein: CASSLERSLLGYTF. DNA of the CDR3: TGTGCCAGCAGCTTGGAACGGAGCTTACTTGGCTACACCTTC. Full variable domain (outside the CDR3, taken from reference TRBV5-5 and TRBJ1-2): DAGVTQSPTHLIKTRGQQVTLRCSPISGHKSVSWYQQVLGQGPQFIFQYYEKEERGRGNFPDRFSARQFPNYSSELNVNALLLGDSALYLCASSLERSLLGYTFGSGTRLTVV.